This T cell receptor (beta chain) is from a study of human T cells and chemical hapten exposure. Study context: Donors were sensitized with 2% DPC on the upper inner arm. Study-wide findings and caveats: With patch test score, the counts of PT1 expanded TCRs showed a positive correlation.

The time point here: pre-sensitization, week 0. Treatment noted: therapeutic diphenylcyclopropenone sensitization with weekly scalp DPC. Ahead of each patch test application, blood was drawn. MiXCR, run by TCRdb on the RACE reads, gives a single entry per CDR3 protein. The sample has 45,000 to 60,000 distinct CDR3 sequences, about 9.4% seen once. Of note for this clonotype: Its antigen is not known.

The sample was whole blood, taken in connection with sensitization to the hapten diphenylcyclopropenone (DPC). This clonotype was sampled from a woman in her 40s with alopecia areata. Some clones in this sample may be carry-over from other donors' samples.

Here the CDR3 DNA reads TGTGCCAGCTCACAGGGGGAGGGGAGCCCTAGCAATCAGCCCCAGCATTTT. It is translated as CASSQGEGSPSNQPQHF. The rearrangement uses TRBV18 and TRBJ1-5, with D possibly matching TRBD1 (6 bases). CDR3 size: 17 residues. V was trimmed by 4 bases and J by 0 bases, leaving 16 bases between them. CDR1 is KGHSH, CDR2 LQKENI, per germline.